This T cell receptor beta chain came from a study of blood T cell repertoires in COVID-19 (dated by TCRdb to the early 2020s). Broadly, across the study: Samples covering the acute and convalescent phases of COVID-19 were provided by collaborators in the United States, Italy and Spain. The prospective study material was composed of cDNA or gDNA derived from T cells, B-cell-depleted T cells, or PBMCs. Subjects who had been exposed to COVID-19, were actively infected with it, or had recovered from it provided the deeply sampled blood TCRbeta repertoires that made up the dataset. The repertoires were made available in a free public database intended to serve as a resource for research on the immune response to SARS-CoV-2. Samples came from the ongoing ImmuneRACE study (first 160 participants) plus 1,254 subjects from 6 global collaborators. Nearly every sample came with metadata listing a de-identified subject ID, COVID-19 status, age in years and sex. Where HLA class I and class II types were available, the types were taken from metadata supplied by the sample provider, not from assay-based typing.

TCRbeta CDR3 regions were amplified from genomic DNA by means of the immunoSEQ Assay, a bias-controlled multiplex PCR. Per the original workflow: Nucleated cell counts per sample were estimated from amplification of reference gene primers within the assay. To quantify the absolute abundance of each unique TCRbeta CDR3 rearrangement, sequence reads were collapsed and filtered. For each sample, productive Simpson clonality was calculated as the square root of Simpson's diversity index across productive rearrangements. The clones in this table, taken by TCRdb from immuneACCESS, are in-frame only. Not every clone is retained; where verified, under half of the shortfall comes from an unresolved V gene, and the cause of the rest is unknown. D and trimming were read from the DNA, whereas the V and J calls and clone size are those reported in that table. In all, the sample holds about 130,000 clones, and 79% of those were seen once. 37% of the sample belongs to the ten largest clones.

Each collaborating institution followed its own protocols to collect whole blood in K2EDTA tubes. For TCRbeta analysis, collaborators shipped samples as frozen whole blood, isolated PBMCs, or DNA extracted from either of those sample types. The study at large found these results: How much clinical and demographic metadata was included differed by source and by participant, and the metadata was provided uncurated.

Of note for this clone: What antigen it recognizes has not been identified. Within one base of it there is no much larger clone, and no base qualities were kept.

The source is a man between 40 and 49 years old with active or convalescent COVID-19. Sequencing used peripheral blood.

CDR3 sequence: CASSPKTGTDEQYF. In nucleotides, the sequence is TGCGCCAGCAGCCCTAAGACAGGGACCGACGAGCAGTACTTC. The chain was built from TRBV4-1 and TRBJ2-7; TRBD1 lines up with 7 middle nucleotides. CDR1 and CDR2 are drawn from the germline V gene: MGHRA, YSYEKL. V is trimmed back by 4 bases and J by 5 bases, and the junction contains 8 bases that no gene match accounts for. The CDR3 sequence holds 14 residues, the cysteine and phenylalanine included. Solely the CDR3 DNA is kept, with 42 bases framed from the first base.